Listed here is a single T cell receptor beta chain. Antigen unknown. The data were obtained in a study of cytomegalovirus exposure and HLA in healthy donors. Study at large: Sequencing of 150 million to 200 million T cells in an earlier analysis found 100 million to 140 million unique TCR beta sequences.

Findings and limits, study-wide: An analysis done earlier found most TCR beta V segments productive about 90% or about 30% of the time. Later work showed greater clonal expansion in HLA-associated TCR beta chains than in equally common others.

Trimming removed 6 bases at V and 3 bases at J, with 14 bases between. Germline loops: CDR1 MNHEY, CDR2 SVGAGI. CDR3 length equals 15 residues. This PCR relied on a set of 60 Vbeta primers and 13 Jbeta primers. Sequencing was performed with immunoSEQ multiplex PCR; in TCRdb, only in-frame clones are kept and a portion is missing. The repertoire consists of roughly 180,000 clones, with roughly 80% occurring once and the leading ten covering approximately 0.78%. Sequenced sample: PBMCs. This chain uses TRBV6-5 with TRBJ1-4, with D tentatively TRBD1 (5 bases). The sequence came from a woman in her late teens or twenties in good health and CMV-seronegative. CDR3 in amino acids: CASSPRQYSNEKLFF. The CDR3 bases are TGTGCCAGCAGCCCAAGACAGTATTCTAATGAAAAACTGTTTTTT.